The 20 T cell receptor beta chains in this list originate from one sample, sequenced in a study of blood T cell repertoires in COVID-19. The assay was immunoSEQ multiplex PCR, and TCRdb's table has in-frame clones only and misses some. The table shows 60,000 to 75,000 clones, with more than 60% occurring only once. The sample consisted of peripheral blood. Source of these receptors: a woman in her seventies with acute or convalescent COVID-19.

This clone showed up just a few times. The same CDR3 arises from other DNA sequences in this sample as well. The chain uses TRBV9 and TRBJ2-3; TRBD2 matches at 11 bases. After removal of 0 bases from V and 6 bases from J, the junction contained 9 bases not matched to a gene. Looked up from germline, CDR1 is SGDLS and CDR2 is YYNGEE. This CDR3 is built from 17 residues. CDR3 loop: CASSVVGSGGAGDTQYF. Here the CDR3 DNA reads TGTGCCAGCAGCGTAGTAGGTAGCGGGGGGGCCGGGGATACGCAGTATTTT.

The chain joins TRBV7-6 to TRBJ2-1; 10 bases map to TRBD2. CDR1 and CDR2 (germline): SGHVS, FNYEAQ. V gave up 7 bases and J gave up 7 bases; unmatched junction bases: 4. The CDR3 is 13 residues long. This CDR3 is CASKLAGGNEQFF. Here the CDR3 DNA reads TGTGCCAGCAAATTAGCGGGGGGTAATGAGCAGTTCTTC.

The rearrangement uses TRBV11-3 and TRBJ1-6; TRBD1 might be the D (5 bases). Germline CDR1 and CDR2: SGHNT and YENEEA. Trimming stripped 4 bases from V and 11 bases from J, with 18 bases between. The CDR3 runs 15 residues. CDR3 bases: TGTGCCAGCAGCTCTCCCAGGGATTATGGTCCACCCCTCCACTTT. This encodes CASSSPRDYGPPLHF.

This sequence joins TRBV19 and TRBJ1-6; no clear D. There are 14 residues in the CDR3. Trimming removed 3 bases from V and 10 bases from J, with 13 bases in between. Germline-derived CDR1 and CDR2 are LNHDA and SQIVND (reference sequence). CDR3 bases: TGTGCCAGTAGTATCCGGGAGGGAAGGTCACCCCTCCACTTT. Amino acid sequence: CASSIREGRSPLHF.

V is TRBV28 and J is TRBJ1-2, with unresolved D. In germline, CDR1 is MDHEN, CDR2 SYDVKM. This CDR3 is 11 amino acids long. V was cut by 5 bases and J by 7 bases, with 8 bases left in between. CDR3 bases: TGTGCCAGCAGTCCCCGTTCTGGCTACACCTTC. As protein: CASSPRSGYTF.

This chain joins TRBV5-6 and TRBJ1-2, with TRBD1 matching 9 bases. Germline CDR1 is SGHDT and CDR2 is YYEEEE. This CDR3 comprises 14 residues. The junction had 2 bases not matched to a gene; V was cut back by 3 bases and J by 2 bases. The CDR3 protein is CASSSDRGNYGYTF. CDR3 bases: TGTGCCAGCAGCTCAGACAGGGGGAACTATGGCTACACCTTC.

This clone appeared once. The genes are TRBV6-8 and TRBJ2-5, with unresolved D. V was clipped by 6 bases and J by 3 bases, with 17 bases between them. This CDR3 has 15 amino acids. Germline V gene lookup returns CDR1 MNHGY and CDR2 SAAAGT. The chain's CDR3 is CASRGVGRQKETQYF. In DNA form, the CDR3 reads TGTGCCAGCAGAGGAGTTGGTCGGCAAAAAGAGACCCAGTACTTC.

This chain links TRBV19 with TRBJ2-2, with D maybe TRBD2 (5 bases). CDR3 size: 17 residues. Deletions cut 4 bases from V and 8 bases from J, with 23 bases between. Germline V gene lookup returns CDR1 LNHDA and CDR2 SQIVND (reference sequence). CDR3 DNA sequence: TGTGCCAGTAGTAAGCGACGGATTCGGGGTCGGGCAGGGGAGCTGTTTTTT. Its protein product is CASSKRRIRGRAGELFF.

CDR3 nucleotide sequence: TGTGCCAGCAGCCGACTAGGCCAAGAGACCCAGTACTTC. Its protein is CASSRLGQETQYF. This chain uses TRBV7-8 with TRBJ2-5, with D maybe TRBD2 (6 bases). The length of the CDR3 is 13 residues. Between the trimmed V and J ends, which lost 5 bases and 1 base, there was a span of 8 bases. Germline assignment: CDR1 SGHVS and CDR2 FQNEAQ. The whole variable domain, filled in from reference TRBV7-8 and TRBJ2-5, reads GAGVSQSPRYKVAKRGQDVALRCDPISGHVSLFWYQQALGQGPEFLTYFQNEAQLDKSGLPSDRFFAERPEGSVSTLKIQRTQQEDSAVYLCASSRLGQETQYFGPGTRLLVL.

This rearrangement joins TRBV6-2 or TRBV6-3 to TRBJ1-1; D is uncertain. Germline CDR1 and CDR2: MNHEY and SVGEGT. This CDR3 has 11 residues. V shed 4 bases and J shed 3 bases, with 3 bases lying between them. The CDR3 protein is CASSSYTEAFF. The CDR3 DNA sequence: TGTGCCAGCAGTTCGTACACTGAAGCTTTCTTT.

CDR3 DNA sequence: TGTGCCAGCAAACAGGGAAATGAAGCTTTCTTT. Its translation is CASKQGNEAFF. J is TRBJ1-1 and V is TRBV2; TRBD1 might be the D (6 bases). Trimming took off 7 bases at V and 7 bases at J, with 10 bases between the two ends. Germline assignment: CDR1 SNHLY and CDR2 FYNNEI. CDR3 length: 11 amino acids.

V gene TRBV11-2 combines with J gene TRBJ2-3; TRBD2 might be the D (5 bases). In germline, CDR1 is SGHAT, CDR2 FQNNGV. V dropped 1 base and J dropped 1 base, with 12 bases sitting between them. This CDR3 spans 16 amino acids. The CDR3 protein is CASSLALAPGTDTQYF. CDR3 DNA: TGTGCCAGCAGCTTAGCCCTAGCCCCTGGCACAGATACGCAGTATTTT.

This clone showed up just a few times. This chain's CDR3 is CASSSGLAGGNEQFF. In DNA form, the CDR3 reads TGTGCCAGCAGCTCCGGACTAGCGGGGGGCAATGAGCAGTTCTTC. The chain combines TRBV9 with TRBJ2-1; 14 bases line up with TRBD2. CDR3 size: 15 residues. V shed 4 bases, J shed 6 bases, and the junction held 3 bases outside the gene matches. Germline loops: CDR1 SGDLS, CDR2 YYNGEE.

The genes are TRBV24-1 and TRBJ2-6, with 8 bases lining up with TRBD2. This CDR3 comprises 16 residues. Germline CDR1 is KGHDR and CDR2 is SFDVKD. With V trimmed by 9 bases and J by 1 base, 7 bases remained unmatched. CDR3 in amino acids: CATSSGGKSGANVLTF. In DNA form, the CDR3 reads TGTGCCACCTCGTCGGGGGGGAAATCTGGGGCCAACGTCCTGACTTTC.

This chain joins TRBV6-6 and TRBJ1-2, with unresolved D. V shed 6 bases and J shed 3 bases, with 14 bases lying between them. CDR3 length: 14 amino acids. Looked up from germline, CDR1 is MNHNY and CDR2 is SVGAGI (reference sequence). The CDR3 reads CASSGDGSYYGYTF. The CDR3 DNA is TGTGCCAGCAGCGGAGACGGGTCCTACTATGGCTACACCTTC.

This rearrangement joins TRBV5-1 to TRBJ2-2; D might be TRBD1 (5 bases). The CDR3 loop spans 16 amino acids. Germline values: CDR1 SGHRS, CDR2 YFSETQ. Trimming removed 2 bases from V and 3 bases from J, with 14 bases in between. CDR3 in DNA: TGCGCCAGCAGCTTCCTCCGGACACCGGACACCGGGGAGCTGTTTTTT. Amino acid sequence: CASSFLRTPDTGELFF.

The CDR3 loop is CASSDDRGELFF. CDR3 bases: TGTGCCAGCAGTGATGACAGGGGAGAACTGTTTTTT. This chain uses TRBV2 with TRBJ1-4, with 8 bases that match TRBD1. The CDR3 is 12 amino acids. The junction had 3 bases not matched to a gene; V was cut back by 3 bases and J by 12 bases. CDR1 and CDR2 from the germline V gene are SNHLY and FYNNEI.

This chain links TRBV2 with TRBJ2-7; weak D call: TRBD2 (5 bases). The ends were cut back, 2 bases at V and 5 bases at J, with 10 bases in the middle. Germline lookup yields CDR1 SNHLY and CDR2 FYNNEI. There are 13 residues in the CDR3. CDR3 in amino acids: CASSERRGNEQYF. The CDR3 coding sequence is TGTGCCAGCAGTGAACGTCGGGGAAACGAGCAGTACTTC.

CDR3 residues: CATSDSQDRVTGELFF. CDR3 coding DNA: TGTGCCACCAGTGATTCTCAGGACAGGGTGACCGGGGAGCTGTTTTTT. The chain is built from TRBV24-1 and TRBJ2-2; TRBD1 matches at 8 bases. V was pared by 2 bases and J by 5 bases, with 6 bases of the junction left unmatched. CDR1 is KGHDR and CDR2 is SFDVKD in the germline V gene. CDR3 length: 16 amino acids.

The chain is built from TRBV5-1 and TRBJ1-2; 9 bases are shared with TRBD1. The junction had 3 bases not matched to a gene; V was cut back by 4 bases and J by 5 bases. Germline CDR1 reads SGHRS; CDR2 reads YFSETQ. CDR3 size: 13 residues. The CDR3 protein is CASSRTGEYGYTF. As DNA, the CDR3 is TGCGCCAGCAGCCGGACAGGGGAGTATGGCTACACCTTC. The full variable domain, in which reference TRBV5-1 and TRBJ1-2 provide the parts outside the CDR3, is KAGVTQTPRYLIKTRGQQVTLSCSPISGHRSVSWYQQTPGQGLQFLFEYFSETQRNKGNFPGRFSGRQFSNSRSEMNVSTLELGDSALYLCASSRTGEYGYTFGSGTRLTVV.